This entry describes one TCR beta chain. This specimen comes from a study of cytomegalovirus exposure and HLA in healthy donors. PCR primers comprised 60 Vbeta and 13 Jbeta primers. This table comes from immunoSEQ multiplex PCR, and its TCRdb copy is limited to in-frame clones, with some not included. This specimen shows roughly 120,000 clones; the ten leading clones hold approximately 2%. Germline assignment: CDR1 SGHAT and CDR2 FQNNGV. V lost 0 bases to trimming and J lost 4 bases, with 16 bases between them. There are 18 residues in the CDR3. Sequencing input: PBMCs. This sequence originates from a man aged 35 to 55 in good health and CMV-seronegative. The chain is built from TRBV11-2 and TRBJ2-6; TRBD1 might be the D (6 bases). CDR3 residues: CASSLELVTGFGANVLTF. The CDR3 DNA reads TGTGCCAGCAGCTTAGAATTGGTCACAGGGTTCGGGGCCAACGTCCTGACTTTC.